The 9 T cell receptor beta chains in this list originate from one sample, sequenced in a study of naive and memory T cell subsets. Two oligonucleotides, mixed equimolar, formed the beta constant-region primer covering TRBC1 and TRBC2. From the UMI-ligation and nested PCR reads, TCRdb called clonotypes with MiXCR, one entry per CDR3 protein. The data hold approximately 140,000 distinct CDR3 sequences, with over 15% observed a single time. Sequenced material: naive CD4+ T cells from blood. All receptors come from a human donor in good health.

This clonotype was counted a few times. V is TRBV24-1 and J is TRBJ2-3, with 15 bases fitting TRBD2. The V and J ends lost 5 bases and 3 bases, in that order; junction bases with no gene match: 2. Germline assignment: CDR1 KGHDR and CDR2 SFDVKD. The CDR3 has 16 residues. The CDR3 here is CATSGGTSGRTDTQYF. CDR3 sequence (DNA): TGTGCCACCAGTGGAGGGACTAGCGGGAGGACAGATACGCAGTATTTT.

This clonotype has a count of ten or more. This sequence joins TRBV12-3 or TRBV12-4 and TRBJ2-7, with 10 bases that match TRBD2. Trimming at V came to 3 bases and at J to 2 bases, leaving 10 bases not matched to a gene. The length of the CDR3 is 17 residues. The CDR3: CASSLGSWTSGTYEQYF. In nucleotides, the CDR3 is TGTGCCAGCAGTTTGGGGTCATGGACTAGCGGCACCTACGAGCAGTACTTC.

The J gene is TRBJ2-7, the V gene TRBV10-2; 8 positions agree with TRBD1. This CDR3 comprises 13 residues. The J segment lost 0 bases and the V segment lost 10 bases, leaving 5 bases of the junction unmatched. Germline CDR1 is WSHSY and CDR2 is SAAADI. DNA for the CDR3: TGCGCCACCCGGGACAGGAGCTCCTACGAGCAGTACTTC. Protein: CATRDRSSYEQYF.

This clonotype appeared many times. V is TRBV6-5 and J is TRBJ1-5; no reliable D call. Trimming stripped 2 bases from V and 0 bases from J, with 8 bases between. CDR1 and CDR2 (germline): MNHEY, SVGAGI. This CDR3 has 15 amino acids. The CDR3 loop is CASSYGPASNQPQHF. The CDR3 DNA sequence: TGTGCCAGCAGTTACGGACCAGCTAGCAATCAGCCCCAGCATTTT.

The J gene is TRBJ2-1, the V gene TRBV12-5; TRBD1 agrees at 9 bases. This CDR3 has 15 residues. The trim removed 1 base at V and 5 bases at J, leaving 3 bases unmatched. Germline lookup yields CDR1 LGHNT and CDR2 FRNRAP. The CDR3: CASGLAGTGNNEQFF. CDR3 bases: TGTGCTAGTGGTTTGGCCGGGACAGGGAACAATGAGCAGTTCTTC.

This sequence joins TRBV11-2 and TRBJ2-7; D not certain. The germline V gene encodes CDR1 SGHAT and CDR2 FQNNGV. The CDR3 is 15 residues long. Trimming shortened V by 0 bases and J by 0 bases, and 9 bases separated the two germline ends. CDR3: CASSLDQLVSYEQYF. The CDR3 DNA sequence: TGTGCCAGCAGCTTAGATCAGTTGGTCTCCTACGAGCAGTACTTC. Supplemented by reference TRBV11-2 and TRBJ2-7, the full variable domain reads EAGVAQSPRYKIIEKRQSVAFWCNPISGHATLYWYQQILGQGPKLLIQFQNNGVVDDSQLPKDRFSAERLKGVDSTLKIQPAKLEDSAVYLCASSLDQLVSYEQYFGPGTRLTVT.

This clonotype was seen at least ten times. The chain carries TRBV4-1 and TRBJ2-5; D remains unclear. V lost 1 base to trimming and J lost 4 bases, with 7 bases between them. Looked up from germline, CDR1 is MGHRA and CDR2 is YSYEKL. The CDR3 has 13 amino acids. The CDR3 nucleotides are TGCGCCAGCAGCCAAGTACTTCGAGAGACCCAGTACTTC. Translation: CASSQVLRETQYF.

This clonotype was seen a handful of times. CDR3 residues: CSAQAGPSTDTQYF. The DNA of the CDR3 is TGCAGTGCTCAAGCGGGACCTAGCACAGATACGCAGTATTTT. J is TRBJ2-3 and V is TRBV20-1, with 7 bases matching TRBD2. The CDR3 runs to 14 residues. V lost 5 bases to trimming and J lost 0 bases; unmatched junction nucleotides: 5. Germline CDR1 DFQATT, CDR2 SNEGSKA (reference sequence).

This clonotype occurred a few times. This chain joins TRBV10-3 and TRBJ2-7, with 15 bases matching TRBD2. The CDR3 contains 17 residues. CDR1 is ENHRY and CDR2 is SYGVKD in the germline V gene. The junction had 6 bases not matched to a gene; V was cut back by 3 bases and J by 3 bases. As DNA, the CDR3 is TGTGCCATCAGTGACTCCGGGACTAGCGGGAGGTTCTACGAGCAGTACTTC. Amino acids: CAISDSGTSGRFYEQYF.